This entry describes one T cell receptor beta chain. The data were obtained in a study of T-cell reconstitution after alpha-beta-depleted transplantation in children. The TCRbeta library incorporated unique molecular identifiers. TCRdb reanalysed the PCR reads using MiXCR and keeps one entry per CDR3 protein. Of approximately 240,000 distinct CDR3 sequences listed, over 9.5% were seen once; the top ten hold 5.1%. Trimming pared 5 bases from V and 5 bases from J, leaving 17 bases between. This CDR3 has 15 amino acids. The germline gives CDR1 SEHNR, CDR2 FQNEAQ (reference sequence). The specimen comprised PBMCs from the stem cell graft donor, sampled from the stem cell graft. This sequence was found in a human donor who donated a stem cell graft to a child with SCID. V gene TRBV7-9 combines with J gene TRBJ2-3; tentatively, D is TRBD1 or TRBD2 (5 bases each). The chain's CDR3 is CASSPAGTLLDTQYF. Here the CDR3 DNA reads TGTGCCAGCAGCCCCGCCGGGACCCTTCTAGATACGCAGTATTTT.